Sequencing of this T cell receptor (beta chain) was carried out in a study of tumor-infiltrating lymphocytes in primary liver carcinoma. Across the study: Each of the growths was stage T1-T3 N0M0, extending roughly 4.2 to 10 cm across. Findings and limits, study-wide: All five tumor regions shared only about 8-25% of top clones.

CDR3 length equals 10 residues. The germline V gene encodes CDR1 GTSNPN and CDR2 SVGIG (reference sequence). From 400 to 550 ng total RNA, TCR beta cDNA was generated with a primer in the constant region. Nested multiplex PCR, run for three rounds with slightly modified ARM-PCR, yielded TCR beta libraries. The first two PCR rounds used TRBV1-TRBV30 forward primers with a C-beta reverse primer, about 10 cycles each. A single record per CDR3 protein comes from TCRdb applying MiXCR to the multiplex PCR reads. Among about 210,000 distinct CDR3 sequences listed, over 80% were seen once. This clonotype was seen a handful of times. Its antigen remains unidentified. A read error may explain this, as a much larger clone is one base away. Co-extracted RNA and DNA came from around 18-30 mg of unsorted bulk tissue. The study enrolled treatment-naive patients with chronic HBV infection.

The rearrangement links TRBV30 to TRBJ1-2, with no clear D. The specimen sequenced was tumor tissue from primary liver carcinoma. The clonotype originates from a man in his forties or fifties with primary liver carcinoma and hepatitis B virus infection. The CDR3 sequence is CVWRPDGYTF. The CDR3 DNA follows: TGTGTCTGGAGACCGGATGGCTACACCTTC.